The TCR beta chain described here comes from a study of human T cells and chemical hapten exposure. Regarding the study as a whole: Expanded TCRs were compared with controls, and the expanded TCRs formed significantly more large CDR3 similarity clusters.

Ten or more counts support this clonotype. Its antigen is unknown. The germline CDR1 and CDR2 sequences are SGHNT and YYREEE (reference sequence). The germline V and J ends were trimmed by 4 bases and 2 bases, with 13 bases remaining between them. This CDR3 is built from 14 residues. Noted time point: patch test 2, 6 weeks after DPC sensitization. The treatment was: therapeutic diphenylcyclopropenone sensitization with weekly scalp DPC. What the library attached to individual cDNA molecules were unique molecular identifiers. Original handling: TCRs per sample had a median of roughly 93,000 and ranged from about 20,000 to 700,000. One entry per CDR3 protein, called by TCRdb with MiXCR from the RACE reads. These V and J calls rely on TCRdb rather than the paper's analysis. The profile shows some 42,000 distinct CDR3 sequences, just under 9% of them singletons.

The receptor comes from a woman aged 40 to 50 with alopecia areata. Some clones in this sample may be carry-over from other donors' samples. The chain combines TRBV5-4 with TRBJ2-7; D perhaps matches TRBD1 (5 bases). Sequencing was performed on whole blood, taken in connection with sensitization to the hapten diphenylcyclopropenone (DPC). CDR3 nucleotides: TGTGCCAGCAGCAATCAAGACAGCACCTACGAGCAGTACTTC. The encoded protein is CASSNQDSTYEQYF.